This T cell receptor (beta chain) was found in a study of OX40 agonist ivuxolimab in advanced cancers. Whole-study context: Dose-escalation patients had hepatocellular carcinoma, melanoma, renal cell or head and neck cancer. Three patients, one with hepatocellular carcinoma and two with cutaneous melanoma, achieved partial responses. Study-level findings and limits: Some patients who did not respond also had low normalized T-cell clonal expansion.

Data came from immunoSEQ multiplex PCR; TCRdb stores just in-frame clones and leaves some out. The data contain 65,000 to 100,000 clones, about 86% of them seen just once; the ten biggest clones take up 6% to 8.5%. Regarding this clone: Its antigen is undetermined.

CDR1 MNHEY and CDR2 SMNVEV come from the germline V gene (reference sequence). The trim removed 6 bases at V and 1 base at J, leaving 1 base unmatched. The CDR3 length is 13 residues. The sample consisted of CD4+ or CD8+ T cells sorted from blood, taken in a trial of the OX40 agonist ivuxolimab. This sequence joins TRBV27 and TRBJ1-1; 8 positions match TRBD1. The TCR was taken from an adult with an advanced solid tumor such as melanoma, head and neck, liver or kidney cancer. CDR3: CASRGTGNTEAFF. Here the CDR3 DNA reads TGTGCCAGCAGGGGGACAGGGAACACTGAAGCTTTCTTT.